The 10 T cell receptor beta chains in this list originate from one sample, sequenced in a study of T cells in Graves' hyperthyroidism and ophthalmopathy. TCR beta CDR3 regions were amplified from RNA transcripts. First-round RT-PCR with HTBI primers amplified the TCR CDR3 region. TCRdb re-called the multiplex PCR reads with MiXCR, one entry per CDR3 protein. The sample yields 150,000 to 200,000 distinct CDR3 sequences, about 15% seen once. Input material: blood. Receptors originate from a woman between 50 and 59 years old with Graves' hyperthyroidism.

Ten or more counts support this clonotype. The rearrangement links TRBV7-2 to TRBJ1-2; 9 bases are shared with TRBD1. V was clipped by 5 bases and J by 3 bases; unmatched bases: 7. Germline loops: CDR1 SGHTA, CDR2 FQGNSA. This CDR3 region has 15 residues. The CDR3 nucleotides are TGTGCCAGCAGCCTCACAGGGGGCGACGACTATGGCTACACCTTC. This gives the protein CASSLTGGDDYGYTF.

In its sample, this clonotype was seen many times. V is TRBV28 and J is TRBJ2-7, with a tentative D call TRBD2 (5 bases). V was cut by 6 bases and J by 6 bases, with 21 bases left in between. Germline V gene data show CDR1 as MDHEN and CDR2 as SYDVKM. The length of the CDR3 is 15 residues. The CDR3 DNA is TGTGCCAGCAGCCTTTTGGCGGGCAGTGCGCGCGAGCAGTACTTC. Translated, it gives CASSLLAGSAREQYF.

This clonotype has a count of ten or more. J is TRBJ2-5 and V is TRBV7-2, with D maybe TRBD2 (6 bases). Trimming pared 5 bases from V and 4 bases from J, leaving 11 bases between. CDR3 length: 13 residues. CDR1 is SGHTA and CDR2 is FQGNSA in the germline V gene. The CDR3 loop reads CASSPRRGETQYF. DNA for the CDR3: TGTGCCAGCAGCCCCCGGCGGGGAGAGACCCAGTACTTC. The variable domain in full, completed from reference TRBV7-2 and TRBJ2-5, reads GAGVSQSPSNKVTEKGKDVELRCDPISGHTALYWYRQSLGQGLEFLIYFQGNSAPDKSGLPSDRFSAERTGGSVSTLTIQRTQQEDSAVYLCASSPRRGETQYFGPGTRLLVL.

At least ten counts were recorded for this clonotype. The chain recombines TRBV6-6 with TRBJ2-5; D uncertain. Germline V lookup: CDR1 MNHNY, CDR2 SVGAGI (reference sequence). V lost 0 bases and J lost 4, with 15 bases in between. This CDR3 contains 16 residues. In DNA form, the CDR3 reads TGTGCCAGCAGTTACTCGACGTCTGGAACTTCAGAGACCCAGTACTTC. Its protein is CASSYSTSGTSETQYF.

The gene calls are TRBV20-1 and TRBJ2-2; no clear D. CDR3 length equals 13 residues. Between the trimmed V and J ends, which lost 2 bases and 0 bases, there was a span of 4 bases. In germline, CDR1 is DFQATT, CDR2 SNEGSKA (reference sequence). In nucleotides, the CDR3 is TGCAGTGCTAGACCAGCGAACACCGGGGAGCTGTTTTTT. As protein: CSARPANTGELFF.

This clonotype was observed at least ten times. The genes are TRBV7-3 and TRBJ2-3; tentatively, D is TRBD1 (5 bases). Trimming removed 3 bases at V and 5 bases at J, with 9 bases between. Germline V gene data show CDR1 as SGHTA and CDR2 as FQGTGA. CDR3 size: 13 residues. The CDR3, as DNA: TGTGCCAGCAGCTTCAACCAGGGAGATACGCAGTATTTT. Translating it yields CASSFNQGDTQYF.

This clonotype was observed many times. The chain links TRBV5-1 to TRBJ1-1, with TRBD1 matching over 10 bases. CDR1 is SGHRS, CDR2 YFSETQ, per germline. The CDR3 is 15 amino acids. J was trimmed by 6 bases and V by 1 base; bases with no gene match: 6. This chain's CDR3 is CASSLLGQGQPEAFF. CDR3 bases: TGCGCCAGCAGCTTGTTGGGACAGGGGCAGCCTGAAGCTTTCTTT.

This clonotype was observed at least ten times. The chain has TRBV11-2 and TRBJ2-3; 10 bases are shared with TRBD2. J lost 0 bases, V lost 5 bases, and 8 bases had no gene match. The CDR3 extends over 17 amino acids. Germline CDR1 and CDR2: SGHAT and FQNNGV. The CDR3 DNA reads TGTGCCAGCAGCCCCAAGCTAGCGGGGGCTAGCACAGATACGCAGTATTTT. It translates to CASSPKLAGASTDTQYF. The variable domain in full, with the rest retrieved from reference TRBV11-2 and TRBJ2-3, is EAGVAQSPRYKIIEKRQSVAFWCNPISGHATLYWYQQILGQGPKLLIQFQNNGVVDDSQLPKDRFSAERLKGVDSTLKIQPAKLEDSAVYLCASSPKLAGASTDTQYFGPGTRLTVL.

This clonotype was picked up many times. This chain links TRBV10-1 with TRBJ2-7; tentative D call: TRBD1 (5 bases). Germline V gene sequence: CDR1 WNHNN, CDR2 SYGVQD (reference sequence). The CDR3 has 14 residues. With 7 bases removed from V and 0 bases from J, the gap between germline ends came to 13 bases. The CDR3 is CASTSDSRSYEQYF. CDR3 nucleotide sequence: TGCGCCAGCACTTCTGACAGCCGCTCCTACGAGCAGTACTTC.

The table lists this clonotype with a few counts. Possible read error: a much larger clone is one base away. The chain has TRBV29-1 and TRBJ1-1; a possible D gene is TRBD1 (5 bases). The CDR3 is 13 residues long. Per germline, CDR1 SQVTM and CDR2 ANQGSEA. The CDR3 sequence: CSIEGTRNTEAFF. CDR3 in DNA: TGCAGCATTGAAGGGACGAGGAACACTGAAGCTTTCTTT. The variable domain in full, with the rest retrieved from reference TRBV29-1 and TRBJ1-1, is SAVISQKPSRDICQRGTSLTIQCQVDSQVTMMFWYRQQPGQSLTLIATANQGSEATYESGFVIDKFPISRPNLTFSTLTVSNMSPEDSSIYLCSIEGTRNTEAFFGQGTRLTVV.